The clone carrying this TCR beta chain showed up many times. As yet, its antigen is unknown. TCRdb redid the calling of the reads with MiXCR, one entry per CDR3 protein. The sample carries fewer than 550,000 distinct CDR3 sequences, around 10% recorded once. This entry is derived from a study of T cell repertoires in cytomegalovirus infection. Overall study context: Carrying CMV and the relevant HLA type showed in public TCR beta signatures.

The study's findings and limits: There were carriers of CMV plus the relevant HLA, and cumulative public TCR beta family frequency identified them. HLA-C-restricted CMV clonotypes gave the most frequent clonotype in two of eight donors.

Trimming took 2 bases from V and 4 from J, leaving 12 bases between them. The CDR3 consists of 14 residues. The germline gives CDR1 KGHSH, CDR2 LQKENI. The TCR sequence derives from a human donor in good health (CMV status not recorded). Some clones in this sample may be carry-over from other donors' samples. Sequences were obtained from PBMCs. The V call is TRBV18, the J call TRBJ2-7, with D perhaps being TRBD1 or TRBD2 (5 bases each). CDR3 nucleotide sequence: TGTGCCAGCTCACCAAACGGGGCCTCTTACGAGCAGTACTTC. It codes for CASSPNGASYEQYF.